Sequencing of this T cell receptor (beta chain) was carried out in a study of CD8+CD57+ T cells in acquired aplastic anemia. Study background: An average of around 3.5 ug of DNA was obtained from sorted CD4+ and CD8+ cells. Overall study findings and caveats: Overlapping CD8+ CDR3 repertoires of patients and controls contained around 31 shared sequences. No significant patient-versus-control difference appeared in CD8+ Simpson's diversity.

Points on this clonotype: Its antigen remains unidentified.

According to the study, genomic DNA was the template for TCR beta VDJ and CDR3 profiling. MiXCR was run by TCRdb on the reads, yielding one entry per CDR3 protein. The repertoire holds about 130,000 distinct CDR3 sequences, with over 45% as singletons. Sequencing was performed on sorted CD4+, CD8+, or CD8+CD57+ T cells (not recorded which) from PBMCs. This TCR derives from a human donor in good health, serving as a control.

CDR3 region: CATSDLSGNEQFF. CDR3 in DNA: TGTGCCACCAGTGATTTGTCAGGGAATGAGCAGTTCTTC. The V gene is TRBV24-1, the J gene TRBJ2-1; D is perhaps TRBD1 (5 bases). Trimming took 0 bases from V and 7 from J, leaving 6 bases between them. Germline assignment: CDR1 KGHDR and CDR2 SFDVKD. CDR3 size: 13 residues.